The 25 T cell receptor beta chains listed next were all sequenced from one sample in a study of CD8 T cells in ankylosing spondylitis. Study results and caveats: What seemed typical of ankylosing spondylitis blood was a TCR beta motif built from under 10 highly homologous variants.

Antigens of these TCRs are unknown. TCRdb re-derived calls from the 5' RACE reads in MiXCR, one entry per CDR3 protein. The sample records more than 100,000 distinct CDR3 sequences, roughly 17% being singletons. Sample: blood, either unsorted or a sorted T cell fraction (not recorded which). All receptors derive from a male donor with ankylosing spondylitis.

About this clonotype itself: A single base separates this from a much larger clone, so it may be a read error. The conserved closing phenylalanine or tryptophan is absent in this CDR3, likely reflecting a read error. This chain links TRBV12-3 or TRBV12-4 with TRBJ1-5; a weak D match, TRBD1 (5 bases). The germline V and J ends were trimmed by 5 bases and 4 bases, with 9 bases remaining between them. The CDR3 is 13 residues long. The DNA of the CDR3 is TGTGCCAGCAGTGTTACAGGAAATCAGCCCCAGCATTTA. Amino acid sequence: CASSVTGNQPQHL.

This chain joins TRBV28 and TRBJ2-7, with a weak D call TRBD2 (5 bases). CDR3 length equals 14 residues. Per germline, CDR1 MDHEN and CDR2 SYDVKM. Trimming stripped 5 bases from V and 2 bases from J, with 13 bases between. Here the CDR3 DNA reads TGTGCCAGCAGTCCAGCGGCGCACACCTACGAGCAGTACTTC. Its translation: CASSPAAHTYEQYF. Full variable domain (outside the CDR3, taken from reference TRBV28 and TRBJ2-7): DVKVTQSSRYLVKRTGEKVFLECVQDMDHENMFWYRQDPGLGLRLIYFSYDVKMKEKGDIPEGYSVSREKKERFSLILESASTNQTSMYLCASSPAAHTYEQYFGPGTRLTVT.

This clonotype was observed a few times. This rearrangement joins TRBV6-5 to TRBJ1-1; the D gene is possibly TRBD1 (5 bases). V was cut by 5 bases and J by 6 bases, with 22 bases left in between. CDR1 and CDR2 (germline): MNHEY, SVGAGI. The CDR3 loop spans 16 amino acids. CDR3 loop: CASSHYQGTQSSEAFF. In DNA, the CDR3 is TGTGCCAGCAGTCACTACCAAGGGACCCAGAGCTCTGAAGCTTTCTTT.

The chain couples TRBV10-3 to TRBJ2-7, with TRBD2 identical over 12 bases. V dropped 0 bases and J dropped 5; count of bases not matched to a gene: 2. Germline CDR1 and CDR2: ENHRY and SYGVKD. This CDR3 spans 15 amino acids. The CDR3 spells CAISESTSGSDEQYF. The CDR3 region has the DNA TGTGCCATCAGTGAGTCGACTAGCGGGAGCGACGAGCAGTACTTC.

The chain couples TRBV11-3 to TRBJ1-1, with 8 bases aligning to TRBD1. V trimming: 5 bases; J trimming: 11 bases; junction bases outside the gene matches: 13. Germline V gives CDR1 SGHNT, CDR2 YENEEA. The CDR3 is 14 amino acids. Written as DNA, the CDR3 is TGTGCCAGCAGCCTAAGAGCAGGGGGCCGAAAGGCTTTCTTT. This sequence encodes CASSLRAGGRKAFF.

J is TRBJ1-5 and V is TRBV28; 8 bases align to TRBD1. J lost 4 bases, V lost 5 bases, and 1 base had no gene match. Germline-derived CDR1 and CDR2 are MDHEN and SYDVKM. This CDR3 is built from 13 residues. In DNA, the CDR3 is TGTGCCAGCAGTCGGACAGGGAATCAGCCCCAGCATTTT. It yields the protein CASSRTGNQPQHF.

This chain joins TRBV27 and TRBJ1-1; D is ambiguous. Germline lookup yields CDR1 MNHEY and CDR2 SMNVEV (reference sequence). V lost 6 bases and J lost 1, with 12 bases in between. This CDR3 has 14 amino acids. The CDR3 nucleotides read TGTGCCAGCAGATTCGGAAAGGAGAACACTGAAGCTTTCTTT. This gives the protein CASRFGKENTEAFF.

This clonotype was counted between two and nine times. This rearrangement joins TRBV18 to TRBJ2-6, with D tentatively TRBD1 or TRBD2 (6 bases each). Per the germline V gene, CDR1 is KGHSH and CDR2 is LQKENI. The CDR3 sequence is 18 residues long. Trimming removed 2 bases at V and 2 bases at J, with 16 bases between. CDR3 coding DNA: TGTGCCAGCTCACCAGCGAAGGGGGAGGACGCTGGGGCCAACGTCCTGACTTTC. Its protein product is CASSPAKGEDAGANVLTF.

The chain is built from TRBV27 and TRBJ2-7, with 10 bases identical to TRBD1. There are 14 residues in the CDR3. V was pared by 5 bases and J by 4 bases, with 5 bases of the junction left unmatched. Germline CDR1 is MNHEY and CDR2 is SMNVEV (reference sequence). Written as DNA, the CDR3 is TGTGCCAGCAGTCCAAGACAGGGGGCATACGAGCAGTACTTC. Encoded protein: CASSPRQGAYEQYF.

This clonotype was found many times. This chain joins TRBV29-1 and TRBJ2-3; D call uncertain. CDR3 size: 11 residues. V lost 5 bases, J lost 2 bases, and 5 bases lay in between. CDR1 SQVTM and CDR2 ANQGSEA come from the germline V gene. CDR3 sequence: CSVTFTDTQYF. CDR3 nucleotide sequence: TGCAGCGTTACTTTCACAGATACGCAGTATTTT.

This clonotype was detected a few times. CDR3 coding DNA: TGTGCCAGCAGCGTAGGTCAGGTCCCCCCGGCCAATGAGCAGTTCTTC. Its translation: CASSVGQVPPANEQFF. This chain uses TRBV9 with TRBJ2-1; D unresolved. There are 16 residues in the CDR3. CDR1 is SGDLS and CDR2 is YYNGEE in the germline V gene. Trimming took off 0 bases at V and 6 bases at J, with 16 bases between the two ends.

V usage is TRBV27 and J usage is TRBJ2-1; D assignment may be TRBD1 or TRBD2 (5 bases each). Trimming took 7 bases from V and 0 from J, leaving 16 bases between them. Germline lookup yields CDR1 MNHEY and CDR2 SMNVEV (reference sequence). This CDR3 has 16 amino acids. CDR3 in DNA: TGTGCCAGCAAGTACCGGGGCTCTAGCTCCTACAATGAGCAGTTCTTC. Its protein is CASKYRGSSSYNEQFF.

This clonotype was seen more than once but under ten times. The V call is TRBV27, the J call TRBJ2-7; TRBD1 matches 8 bases. The CDR3 covers 18 residues. V lost 0 bases to trimming and J lost 1 base; unmatched junction nucleotides: 11. The germline gives CDR1 MNHEY, CDR2 SMNVEV (reference sequence). Written as DNA, the CDR3 is TGTGCCAGCAGTTTATCCTCGTACGGGACAGGTTTGTCCTACGAGCAGTACTTC. The encoded protein is CASSLSSYGTGLSYEQYF.

The sample holds many counts of this clonotype. This chain uses TRBV10-3 with TRBJ2-7; 10 nucleotides line up with TRBD1. CDR1 is ENHRY, CDR2 SYGVKD, per germline. The length of the CDR3 is 13 residues. V was clipped by 7 bases and J by 2 bases; unmatched bases: 2. CDR3 DNA sequence: TGTGCCATCAAAGGGACAGGGGCCTACGAGCAGTACTTC. Its protein product is CAIKGTGAYEQYF.

In this sample, this clonotype turned up a few times. This CDR3 is CASSFDGNYGYTF. Here the CDR3 DNA reads TGTGCCAGCAGCTTTGACGGGAACTATGGCTACACCTTC. The J gene is TRBJ1-2, the V gene TRBV5-6; no clear D. The CDR3 has 13 residues. Germline-derived CDR1 and CDR2 are SGHDT and YYEEEE. The ends were cut back, 2 bases at V and 2 bases at J, with 7 bases in the middle.

The chain carries TRBV27 and TRBJ1-5; D is unclear. The V and J ends lost 4 bases and 0 bases respectively, with 7 bases between them. This CDR3 spans 14 amino acids. The V gene's germline CDR1 is MNHEY and CDR2 SMNVEV (reference sequence). The chain's CDR3 is CASSSGISNQPQHF. DNA for the CDR3: TGTGCCAGCAGTTCGGGGATTAGCAATCAGCCCCAGCATTTT.

This clonotype was seen only a few times. The gene calls are TRBV27 and TRBJ1-2; D is ambiguous. In germline, CDR1 is MNHEY, CDR2 SMNVEV (reference sequence). The CDR3 sequence is 11 residues long. V was trimmed by 8 bases and J by 4 bases, leaving 8 bases between them. Written as DNA, the CDR3 is TGTGCCAGCGGACGGGGCTATGGCTACACCTTC. This codes for CASGRGYGYTF.

This clonotype was counted ten times or more. The chain carries TRBV12-3 or TRBV12-4 and TRBJ2-7; D is uncertain. The CDR3 has 11 amino acids. The V and J ends lost 6 bases and 3 bases respectively, with 6 bases between them. CDR3 sequence (DNA): TGTGCCAGCAGCCCGGGCTACGAGCAGTACTTC. Translation gives CASSPGYEQYF.

V gene TRBV20-1 combines with J gene TRBJ2-1; perhaps TRBD2 as D (6 bases). In germline, CDR1 is DFQATT, CDR2 SNEGSKA (reference sequence). The CDR3 loop spans 16 amino acids. V was clipped by 0 bases and J by 8 bases, with 20 bases between them. The CDR3 region has the DNA TGCAGTGCTAGAGATGGGAGTGGGAGGCCCGGGGATGAGCAGTTCTTC. Amino acid sequence: CSARDGSGRPGDEQFF.

The rearrangement links TRBV7-2 to TRBJ2-1; D remains unclear. Germline assignment: CDR1 SGHTA and CDR2 FQGNSA. V dropped 6 bases and J dropped 4 bases, with 10 bases sitting between them. The CDR3 extends over 13 amino acids. The CDR3: CASRLDGYNEQFF. The CDR3 nucleotides read TGTGCCAGCAGATTGGACGGTTACAATGAGCAGTTCTTC.

The chain combines TRBV28 with TRBJ1-2; D possibly corresponds to TRBD1 (5 bases). CDR3 length: 14 amino acids. Germline CDR1 and CDR2: MDHEN and SYDVKM. Between the trimmed V and J ends, which lost 8 bases and 5 bases, there was a span of 18 bases. The chain's CDR3 is CASGAGFQLYGYTF. CDR3 in DNA: TGTGCCAGCGGGGCAGGTTTTCAGTTGTATGGCTACACCTTC.

The gene calls are TRBV7-9 and TRBJ2-7, with no clear D. The CDR3 runs 14 residues. From germline, CDR1 is SEHNR and CDR2 FQNEAQ (reference sequence). Trimming stripped 2 bases from V and 3 bases from J, with 11 bases between. The CDR3 protein is CASSLQVSYYEQYF. The CDR3 coding sequence is TGTGCCAGCAGCTTACAGGTTTCCTACTACGAGCAGTACTTC.

This clonotype was seen a few times. This sequence joins TRBV28 and TRBJ2-1; D is perhaps TRBD2 (6 bases). The CDR3 has 14 residues. V lost 7 bases and J lost 8, with 18 bases in between. Germline CDR1 is MDHEN and CDR2 is SYDVKM. The CDR3 sequence: CASTKDYIIDEQFF. As DNA, the CDR3 is TGTGCCAGCACGAAGGACTATATCATCGATGAGCAGTTCTTC.

To note about this clonotype: With a much larger clone just one base away, this may be a read error. CDR3 amino acids: CGVQGDNEQFF. The CDR3 DNA is TGCGGCGTTCAGGGCGACAATGAGCAGTTCTTC. The chain couples TRBV29-1 to TRBJ2-1, with a possible D match to TRBD1 (5 bases). The CDR3 sequence is 11 residues long. The germline CDR1 and CDR2 sequences are SQVTM and ANQGSEA.

The chain links TRBV5-1 to TRBJ1-2; no reliable D call. Germline assignment: CDR1 SGHRS and CDR2 YFSETQ. The CDR3 loop spans 14 amino acids. With 4 bases removed from V and 7 bases from J, the gap between germline ends came to 17 bases. For the CDR3, the DNA is TGCGCCAGCAGCGGCCTGACGAAGGCGTCTGGCTACACCTTC. Residues: CASSGLTKASGYTF.